Described below is a single TCR beta chain sequence and its context. Germline assignment: CDR1 LGHDT and CDR2 YNNKEL (reference sequence). The CDR3 contains 17 residues. V lost 4 bases to trimming and J lost 0 bases, with 16 bases between them. The data stem from a study of blood T cell repertoires in COVID-19. Overall study context: Some COVID-19 samples were acute and others convalescent; all came from the United States, Italy and Spain. Nucleic acid was either cDNA or gDNA, and it came from T cells, B-cell-depleted T cells, or PBMCs.

In the original analysis: Amplification from reference gene primers served as the basis for estimated nucleated cell counts. Repertoires were generated with immunoSEQ multiplex PCR, while TCRdb's copy carries only in-frame clones and drops some. V and J calls and clone size are copied from that table; D and trimming were computed from the DNA. The table lists some 190,000 clones, around four fifths of them singletons, with 20% in the top ten. This chain uses TRBV3-1 (or the pseudogene TRBV3-2) with TRBJ1-3; maybe TRBD1 (5 bases). Sequencing was done on a sample of peripheral blood. The TCR was taken from a human donor in a cohort sampled during active COVID-19. The CDR3 protein is CASSRDFTSYSGNTIYF. CDR3 in DNA: TGTGCCAGCAGCCGGGACTTCACCTCCTACTCTGGAAACACCATATATTTT.